The 30 T cell receptor beta chains in this list originate from one sample, sequenced in a study of T cells in Graves' hyperthyroidism and ophthalmopathy (dated by TCRdb to between 2019 and 2020). Libraries were made using multiplex PCR. The instrument was an Illumina HiSeq 2000. The TCR beta CDR3 regions were amplified from the RNA transcripts. A first-round RT-PCR of the TCR CDR3 used the HTBI primer set with the Qiagen OneStep RT-PCR kit. TCRdb applied fastp at Q25 and MiXCR to the public reads, then kept only in-frame beta chains. All rows with the same CDR3 protein become a single entry with the most common DNA and genes. A total of about 560,000 distinct CDR3 sequences appear in this sample, roughly 17% of them only once. Together, the top ten hold approximately 20% of the sample. Input material: blood. Receptors were obtained from a woman between 18 and 30 years old with Graves' hyperthyroidism.

The CDR3 loop is CASRAGPGGANVLTF. The DNA for the CDR3 is TGTGCCAGCAGAGCAGGACCGGGGGGGGCCAACGTCCTGACTTTC. This chain joins TRBV13 and TRBJ2-6, with D maybe TRBD2 (5 bases). CDR1 is PRHDT and CDR2 is FYEKMQ in the germline V gene (reference sequence). Trimming cost V 6 bases and J 4 bases, with 13 bases left between them. This CDR3 has 15 residues.

The genes are TRBV20-1 and TRBJ2-3; a possible D gene is TRBD2 (6 bases). This CDR3 has 15 amino acids. V shed 6 bases and J shed 4 bases, with 20 bases lying between them. CDR1 is DFQATT, CDR2 SNEGSKA, per germline (reference sequence). The CDR3 coding sequence is TGCAGTGCAGCGGGCGGGCTAGGAAGAGCAGATACGCAGTATTTT. The encoded protein is CSAAGGLGRADTQYF.

This clonotype was observed at least ten times. V gene TRBV18 combines with J gene TRBJ2-5; TRBD1 aligns across 7 bases. Germline V gene data show CDR1 as KGHSH and CDR2 as LQKENI. After removal of 4 bases from V and 11 bases from J, the junction contained 7 bases not matched to a gene. This CDR3 region has 12 residues. The CDR3 sequence: CASSQRRDRQYF. The CDR3 DNA reads as TGTGCCAGCTCACAACGCCGGGACAGACAGTACTTC.

This clonotype was counted ten times or more. V and J are TRBV20-1 and TRBJ2-7; D not resolved. The ends were cut back, 2 bases at V and 1 base at J, with 15 bases in the middle. This CDR3 is 15 amino acids long. Germline V gene sequence: CDR1 DFQATT, CDR2 SNEGSKA (reference sequence). The DNA for the CDR3 is TGCAGTGCTAGAATCCATCGTCCTCCTTCCTACGAGCAGTACTTC. This sequence encodes CSARIHRPPSYEQYF.

This clonotype was counted only a few times. As DNA, the CDR3 is TGTGCCAGCAGTCCCGACCACCGGGACAGGGACTCTGGGGCCAACGTCCTGACTTTC. Translation gives CASSPDHRDRDSGANVLTF. The chain combines TRBV6-1 with TRBJ2-6; 9 nucleotides align to TRBD1. J lost 0 bases, V lost 5 bases, and 11 bases had no gene match. The germline gives CDR1 MNHNS, CDR2 SASEGT. The CDR3 runs to 19 residues.

This clonotype has a count of ten or more. J is TRBJ2-7 and V is TRBV28; possibly TRBD2 for D (7 bases). The germline V gene encodes CDR1 MDHEN and CDR2 SYDVKM. CDR3 length equals 17 residues. Deletions cut 6 bases from V and 9 bases from J, with 30 bases between. Here the CDR3 DNA reads TGTGCCAGCAGCCCGATGGGGGGGGGCCACCGACGTTTGGGGCAGTACTTC. Protein product: CASSPMGGGHRRLGQYF.

This rearrangement joins TRBV7-6 to TRBJ2-4; 8 bases line up with TRBD1. The germline gives CDR1 SGHVS, CDR2 FNYEAQ. The V and J ends lost 1 base and 0 bases, in that order; junction bases with no gene match: 8. CDR3 length: 18 residues. CDR3 in amino acids: CASSLEGQGTLAKNIQYF. The CDR3 DNA follows: TGTGCCAGCAGCTTAGAAGGACAGGGAACCCTAGCCAAAAACATTCAGTACTTC.

This chain joins TRBV10-2 and TRBJ1-6; TRBD1 aligns across 9 bases. Germline V gives CDR1 WSHSY, CDR2 SAAADI. The CDR3 contains 15 residues. J lost 9 bases, V lost 3 bases, and 6 bases had no gene match. The DNA of the CDR3 is TGCGCCAGCAGTGAAACAGGGGGCTTGGCTTCACCCCTCCACTTT. Translating it yields CASSETGGLASPLHF.

This clonotype was picked up many times. The CDR3 DNA follows: TGTGCCAGCAACCTACAGGGGTGGTTCGGCACTGAAGCTTTCTTT. Protein product: CASNLQGWFGTEAFF. The gene calls are TRBV6-2 or TRBV6-3 and TRBJ1-1; 7 bases match TRBD1. V lost 7 bases to trimming and J lost 4 bases; unmatched junction nucleotides: 12. Germline V gene lookup returns CDR1 MNHEY and CDR2 SVGEGT. CDR3 size: 15 residues.

This clonotype appeared many times. CDR3 amino acids: CASSLSGDSLNEQFF. CDR3 coding DNA: TGTGCCAGCAGCTTAAGCGGGGACAGTCTGAATGAGCAGTTCTTC. The chain recombines TRBV11-2 with TRBJ2-1; D tentatively reads TRBD1 or TRBD2 (7 bases each). Germline V CDR1 and CDR2: SGHAT, FQNNGV. There are 15 residues in the CDR3. The V end lost 2 bases, the J end lost 7 bases, and 15 bases lay between the germline ends. The variable domain in full, completed from reference TRBV11-2 and TRBJ2-1, reads EAGVAQSPRYKIIEKRQSVAFWCNPISGHATLYWYQQILGQGPKLLIQFQNNGVVDDSQLPKDRFSAERLKGVDSTLKIQPAKLEDSAVYLCASSLSGDSLNEQFFGPGTRLTVL.

This chain links TRBV29-1 with TRBJ2-7; TRBD2 is a possible D gene (5 bases). CDR3 length equals 13 residues. V was pared by 4 bases and J by 7 bases, with 17 bases between. From germline, CDR1 is SQVTM and CDR2 ANQGSEA. Here the CDR3 DNA reads TGCAGCGTTGTGCATTTTGCGGGCCTTGAGCAGTACTTC. It specifies CSVVHFAGLEQYF.

Only a few counts were recorded for this clonotype. The chain is built from TRBV4-1 and TRBJ1-1, with 8 bases fitting TRBD1. Trimming cost V 4 bases and J 1 base; bases outside gene matches: 8. CDR1 is MGHRA and CDR2 is YSYEKL in the germline V gene. The CDR3 runs 16 residues. In nucleotides, the CDR3 is TGCGCCAGCAGCCGCATCCAGGACAGGGCGAACACTGAAGCTTTCTTT. It yields the protein CASSRIQDRANTEAFF.

The genes are TRBV7-9 and TRBJ2-1, with TRBD2 matching 9 bases. The CDR3 sequence is 17 residues long. The V gene end was trimmed by 3 bases and the J gene end by 3 bases; junction bases not matched to a gene: 9. CDR1 SEHNR and CDR2 FQNEAQ come from the germline V gene (reference sequence). The CDR3 reads CASSLKVGLAHYNEQFF. Here the CDR3 DNA reads TGTGCCAGCAGCTTGAAGGTCGGACTAGCGCACTACAATGAGCAGTTCTTC.

This clonotype has ten or more counts. The chain employs TRBV20-1 and TRBJ2-2, with 16 positions matching TRBD2. CDR1 and CDR2 from the germline V gene are DFQATT and SNEGSKA (reference sequence). The CDR3 contains 17 residues. V shed 6 bases, J shed 6 bases, and the junction held 10 bases outside the gene matches. CDR3 bases: TGCAGTGCCCCAGGGACTAGCGGGAGGGCCCGTCCCGGGGAGCTGTTTTTT. This sequence encodes CSAPGTSGRARPGELFF.

The chain has TRBV3-1 and TRBJ2-6, with D possibly being TRBD2 (6 bases). The CDR3 loop spans 17 amino acids. CDR1 and CDR2 from the germline V gene are LGHDT and YNNKEL (reference sequence). V was cut by 4 bases and J by 5 bases, with 18 bases left in between. The CDR3 DNA is TGTGCCAGCAGCCCTTCGGGGACTGCCTCACGGGCCAACGTCCTGACTTTC. The encoded protein is CASSPSGTASRANVLTF. Full variable domain (missing parts from reference TRBV3-1 and TRBJ2-6): DTAVSQTPKYLVTQMGNDKSIKCEQNLGHDTMYWYKQDSKKFLKIMFSYNNKELIINETVPNRFSPKSPDKAHLNLHINSLELGDSAVYFCASSPSGTASRANVLTFGAGSRLTVL.

V gene TRBV11-2 combines with J gene TRBJ2-5; TRBD2 agrees at 8 bases. The CDR3 length is 16 residues. Germline-derived CDR1 and CDR2 are SGHAT and FQNNGV. Unmatched junction bases numbered 8, after V lost 4 bases and J lost 1 base. The CDR3 coding sequence is TGTGCCAGCAGCTCCTTCGGAGCGGGGGTCCAAGAGACCCAGTACTTC. Its protein is CASSSFGAGVQETQYF. The whole variable domain, remainder taken from reference TRBV11-2 and TRBJ2-5, is EAGVAQSPRYKIIEKRQSVAFWCNPISGHATLYWYQQILGQGPKLLIQFQNNGVVDDSQLPKDRFSAERLKGVDSTLKIQPAKLEDSAVYLCASSSFGAGVQETQYFGPGTRLLVL.

On this clonotype: The junction departs from germline at one end; a sequencing error may be responsible. This sequence joins TRBV6-1 and TRBJ2-2, with D perhaps matching TRBD1 (6 bases). CDR1 and CDR2 (germline): MNHNS, SASEGT. This CDR3 region has 14 residues. CDR3 DNA sequence: TGTGTCAGCAGTGGACAGTCAGGCACCGGGGAGCTGTTTTTT. It specifies CVSSGQSGTGELFF.

This clonotype was seen at least ten times. The genes are TRBV12-3 or TRBV12-4 and TRBJ2-1; 9 nucleotides align to TRBD1. V lost 2 bases to trimming and J lost 2 bases; unmatched junction nucleotides: 4. The CDR3 has 16 amino acids. In DNA, the CDR3 is TGTGCCAGCAGTTTACACAGGGGGCCAGCCTACAATGAGCAGTTCTTC. It yields the protein CASSLHRGPAYNEQFF.

The chain is built from TRBV6-2 or TRBV6-3 and TRBJ2-5; 13 positions match TRBD2. V lost 0 bases to trimming and J lost 2 bases; unmatched junction nucleotides: 6. The CDR3 runs 18 residues. CDR1 is MNHEY and CDR2 is SVGEGT in the germline V gene. In nucleotides, the CDR3 is TGTGCCAGCAGTTACTCATTGCTGGGACTAGCGGGGCAAGAGACCCAGTACTTC. This encodes CASSYSLLGLAGQETQYF.

This rearrangement joins TRBV19 to TRBJ2-7; 7 nucleotides align to TRBD1. Germline assignment: CDR1 LNHDA and CDR2 SQIVND (reference sequence). Unmatched junction bases numbered 6, after V lost 5 bases and J lost 5 bases. The CDR3 consists of 13 residues. CDR3 sequence reads: CASSPRQGDEQYF. The CDR3 DNA is TGTGCCAGTAGTCCCCGACAGGGCGACGAGCAGTACTTC.

This clonotype was detected a few times. The chain uses TRBV20-1 and TRBJ2-3; 7 bases map to TRBD2. The CDR3 contains 13 residues. The germline V gene encodes CDR1 DFQATT and CDR2 SNEGSKA (reference sequence). The trim removed 8 bases at V and 0 bases at J, leaving 5 bases unmatched. The CDR3, as DNA: TGCAGTTGGACGGGGGGTAGCACAGATACGCAGTATTTT. As protein: CSWTGGSTDTQYF.

This clonotype was seen ten or more times. V usage is TRBV4-1 and J usage is TRBJ2-7; D is perhaps TRBD1 or TRBD2 (5 bases each). V shed 5 bases and J shed 4 bases, with 15 bases lying between them. The CDR3 totals 14 residues. CDR1 and CDR2 from the germline V gene are MGHRA and YSYEKL. The CDR3 DNA is TGCGCCAGCAGCTCTCCCCGGGACGGGTACGAGCAGTACTTC. Its protein is CASSSPRDGYEQYF.

This clonotype was found many times. The chain couples TRBV7-2 to TRBJ2-5; TRBD1 matches at 9 bases. Per germline, CDR1 SGHTA and CDR2 FQGNSA. This CDR3 has 15 residues. V was pared by 5 bases and J by 5 bases, with 9 bases of the junction left unmatched. CDR3 DNA sequence: TGTGCCAGCAGCCCGGGGGACAGGGCCGCCGAGACCCAGTACTTC. As protein: CASSPGDRAAETQYF.

The sample holds many counts of this clonotype. The CDR3 sequence is CASSSGAGVGQPQHF. In nucleotides, the CDR3 is TGTGCCAGCAGTTCAGGGGCGGGGGTTGGGCAGCCCCAGCATTTT. This rearrangement joins TRBV28 to TRBJ1-5, with D possibly being TRBD1 (6 bases). CDR1 MDHEN and CDR2 SYDVKM come from the germline V gene. V was cut by 4 bases and J by 7 bases, with 17 bases left in between. CDR3 length: 15 amino acids.

This rearrangement joins TRBV27 to TRBJ2-5, with D perhaps TRBD2 (7 bases). The CDR3 runs to 17 residues. The V gene's germline CDR1 is MNHEY and CDR2 SMNVEV (reference sequence). V was trimmed by 6 bases and J by 0 bases, leaving 20 bases between them. The CDR3 coding sequence is TGTGCCAGCAGCCTTAGGGGGGGGCAGACATACCAAGAGACCCAGTACTTC. Protein: CASSLRGGQTYQETQYF.

Remarks on this clonotype: This clone may be a read error of a much larger clone one base away. The chain uses TRBV7-9 and TRBJ1-4; tentatively, D is TRBD1 (5 bases). The V gene's germline CDR1 is SEHNR and CDR2 FQNEAQ (reference sequence). The CDR3 length is 15 residues. CDR3 sequence reads: CASSQTGSRGEKPFF. The CDR3 nucleotides read TGTGCCAGCAGCCAAACGGGGAGCAGAGGGGAAAAACCGTTTTTT.

This clonotype was recorded at least ten times. The genes are TRBV20-1 and TRBJ1-4; D perhaps matches TRBD1 (6 bases). This CDR3 spans 14 amino acids. V was cut by 2 bases and J by 7 bases, with 14 bases left in between. Germline V CDR1 and CDR2: DFQATT, SNEGSKA (reference sequence). The CDR3 DNA sequence: TGCAGTGCTAGAACGACAGGTACCGGTGAAAAACTGTTTTTT. It yields the protein CSARTTGTGEKLFF.

This clonotype was seen ten or more times. J is TRBJ2-7 and V is TRBV6-2 or TRBV6-3, with D tentatively TRBD1 (6 bases). The CDR3 is 15 residues long. Between the trimmed V and J ends, which lost 5 bases and 0 bases, there was a span of 14 bases. Per the germline V gene, CDR1 is MNHEY and CDR2 is SVGEGT. CDR3 DNA: TGTGCCAGCAGTACCCAGACAGGAATCTCCTACGAGCAGTACTTC. Amino acids: CASSTQTGISYEQYF.

The DNA of the CDR3 is TGCGCCAGCAGTGAGACGACCTCGGGAGACACCATATATTTT. Protein product: CASSETTSGDTIYF. The V call is TRBV10-2, the J call TRBJ1-3, with D unresolved. Germline CDR1 is WSHSY and CDR2 is SAAADI. This CDR3 spans 14 amino acids. V lost 2 bases to trimming and J lost 8 bases, with 13 bases between them.

Of note for this clonotype: The limits of the CDR3 on the DNA are not certain, so only TCRdb's listed CDR3 is given. This rearrangement joins TRBV7-2 to TRBJ2-7; the table's D call TRBD2 went unverified against the DNA. The CDR3 contains 16 residues when both ends are counted. Germline CDR1 is SGHTA and CDR2 is FQGNSA. This CDR3 reads CASSLAVAGGSYEPYF.